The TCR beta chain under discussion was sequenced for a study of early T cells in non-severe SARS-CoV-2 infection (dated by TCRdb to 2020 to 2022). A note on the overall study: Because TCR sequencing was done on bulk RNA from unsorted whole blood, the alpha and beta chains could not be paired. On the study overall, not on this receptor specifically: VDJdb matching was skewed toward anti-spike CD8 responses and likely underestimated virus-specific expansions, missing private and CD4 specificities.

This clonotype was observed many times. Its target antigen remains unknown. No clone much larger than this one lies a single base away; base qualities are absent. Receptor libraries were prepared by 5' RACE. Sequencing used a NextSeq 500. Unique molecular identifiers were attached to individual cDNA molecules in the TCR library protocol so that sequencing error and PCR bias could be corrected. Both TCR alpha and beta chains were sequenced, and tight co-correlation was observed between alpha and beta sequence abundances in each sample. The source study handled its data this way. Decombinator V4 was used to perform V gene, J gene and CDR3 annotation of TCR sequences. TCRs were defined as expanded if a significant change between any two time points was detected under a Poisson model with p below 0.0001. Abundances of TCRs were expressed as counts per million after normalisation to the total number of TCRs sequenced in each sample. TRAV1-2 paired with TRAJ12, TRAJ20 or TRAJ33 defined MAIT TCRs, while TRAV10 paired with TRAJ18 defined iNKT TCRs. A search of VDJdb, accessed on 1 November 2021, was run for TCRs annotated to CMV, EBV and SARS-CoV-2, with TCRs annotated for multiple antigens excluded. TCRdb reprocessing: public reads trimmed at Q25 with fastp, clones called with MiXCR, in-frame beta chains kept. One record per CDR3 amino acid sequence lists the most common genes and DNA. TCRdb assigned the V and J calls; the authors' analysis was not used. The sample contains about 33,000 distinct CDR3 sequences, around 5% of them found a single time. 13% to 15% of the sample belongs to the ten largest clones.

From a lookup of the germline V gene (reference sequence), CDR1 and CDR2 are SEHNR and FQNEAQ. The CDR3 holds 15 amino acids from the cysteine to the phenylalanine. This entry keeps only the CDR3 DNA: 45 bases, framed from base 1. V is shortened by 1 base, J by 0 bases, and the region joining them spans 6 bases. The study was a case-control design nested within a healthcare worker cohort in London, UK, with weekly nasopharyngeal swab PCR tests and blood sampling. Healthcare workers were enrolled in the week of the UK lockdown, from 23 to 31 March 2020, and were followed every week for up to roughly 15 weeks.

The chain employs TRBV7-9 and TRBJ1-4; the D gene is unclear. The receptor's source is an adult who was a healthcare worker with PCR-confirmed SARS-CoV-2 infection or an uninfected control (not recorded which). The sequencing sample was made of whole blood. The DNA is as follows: TGTGCCAGCAGCTTAGGACAAGCAACTAATGAAAAACTGTTTTTT. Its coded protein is CASSLGQATNEKLFF. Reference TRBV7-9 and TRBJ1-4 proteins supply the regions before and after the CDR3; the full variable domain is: DTGVSQNPRHKITKRGQNVTFRCDPISEHNRLYWYRQTLGQGPEFLTYFQNEAQLEKSRLLSDRFSAERPKGSFSTLEIQRTEQGDSAMYLCASSLGQATNEKLFFGSGTQLSVL.